Listed below are T cell receptor beta chains from one sample, sequenced in a study of T cell responses to AZD1222 COVID-19 vaccine. Assay used: immunoSEQ multiplex PCR; TCRdb lists only in-frame clones, some missing. The sample holds about 100,000 clones, roughly 85% seen once. The source material was peripheral blood, sampled on day 0 of AZD1222 vaccination. The receptor set was obtained from an adult in good health. The CDR3 runs from the conserved cysteine through the conserved F or W. The D gene is left open where the match is weak. For some rows the clone size is stated as once, few or many, or as a class when expanded; others skip it.

v_call: TRBV19
j_call: TRBJ2-7
d_call: .
clone_size: once
cdr3_nt: TGTGCCAGTAGTATCGGGCGGGATGCGACCCACGAGCAGTACTTC
cdr3_aa: CASSIGRDATHEQYF

v_call: TRBV6-5
j_call: TRBJ2-7
d_call: TRBD1
clone_size: .
cdr3_nt: TGTGCCAGCAGTTCGGACAGGGTCGAGCAGTACTTC
cdr3_aa: CASSSDRVEQYF

v_call: TRBV18
j_call: TRBJ2-1
d_call: TRBD2
clone_size: .
cdr3_nt: TGTGCCAGCTCACCACTAGCGGGGATTAATGAGCAGTTCTTC
cdr3_aa: CASSPLAGINEQFF

v_call: TRBV6-6
j_call: TRBJ2-2
d_call: TRBD2
clone_size: once
cdr3_nt: TGTGCCAGCAGTCCAGGAGCTTGGGAGGGGATCACCGGGGAGCTGTTTTTT
cdr3_aa: CASSPGAWEGITGELFF

v_call: TRBV3-1/TRBV3-2
j_call: TRBJ2-3
d_call: .
clone_size: .
cdr3_nt: TGTGCCAGCAGCCAAGTACGAGGGGATTTAGATACGCAGTATTTT
cdr3_aa: CASSQVRGDLDTQYF

v_call: TRBV29-1
j_call: TRBJ2-3
d_call: .
clone_size: .
cdr3_nt: TGCAGCGTTGTATCATCATCCACAGATACGCAGTATTTT
cdr3_aa: CSVVSSSTDTQYF

v_call: TRBV9
j_call: TRBJ2-1
d_call: .
clone_size: .
cdr3_nt: TGTGCCAGCGGTACCTACAATGAGCAGTTCTTC
cdr3_aa: CASGTYNEQFF

v_call: TRBV27
j_call: TRBJ1-2
d_call: .
clone_size: few
cdr3_nt: TGTGCCAGCAGTTCTTTAGAGGGAGCCTATGGCTACACCTTC
cdr3_aa: CASSSLEGAYGYTF

v_call: TRBV18
j_call: TRBJ2-4
d_call: .
clone_size: .
cdr3_nt: TGTGCCAGCTCACCAGAGATCGCGGGACATATGTACTTC
cdr3_aa: CASSPEIAGHMYF

v_call: TRBV10-1
j_call: TRBJ2-2
d_call: .
clone_size: .
cdr3_nt: TGCGCCAGCAGTAAGGGACAAAACACCGGGGAGCTGTTTTTT
cdr3_aa: CASSKGQNTGELFF

v_call: TRBV3-1/TRBV3-2
j_call: TRBJ2-1
d_call: .
clone_size: .
cdr3_nt: TGTGCCAGCAGCCAAGGACCCCTCGCCTACAATGAGCAGTTCTTC
cdr3_aa: CASSQGPLAYNEQFF

v_call: TRBV5-1
j_call: TRBJ1-3
d_call: .
clone_size: .
cdr3_nt: TGCGCCAGCAGCGGGGGTGATAGCTCTGGAAACACCATATATTTT
cdr3_aa: CASSGGDSSGNTIYF

v_call: TRBV12-1
j_call: TRBJ1-1
d_call: .
clone_size: once
cdr3_nt: TGTGCCGGCCCAGACACGAACACTGAAGCTTTCTTT
cdr3_aa: CAGPDTNTEAFF

v_call: TRBV11-3
j_call: TRBJ2-1
d_call: .
clone_size: .
cdr3_nt: TGTGCCAGCAGCTTGCGAGAAAATGAGCAGTTCTTC
cdr3_aa: CASSLRENEQFF

v_call: TRBV4-3
j_call: TRBJ2-1
d_call: .
clone_size: .
cdr3_nt: TGCGCCAGCAGCCAAGATGAGGGGGGGGGCTCCTACAATGAGCAGTTCTTC
cdr3_aa: CASSQDEGGGSYNEQFF

v_call: TRBV3-1/TRBV3-2
j_call: TRBJ2-5
d_call: TRBD2
clone_size: .
cdr3_nt: TGTGCCAGCAGCCAGGACTCCGGGAGGGAGACCCAGTACTTC
cdr3_aa: CASSQDSGRETQYF

v_call: TRBV18
j_call: TRBJ1-3
d_call: .
clone_size: once
cdr3_nt: TGTGCCAGCTCACCAGGGGAGGGAAACACCATATATTTT
cdr3_aa: CASSPGEGNTIYF

v_call: TRBV18
j_call: TRBJ1-3
d_call: .
clone_size: .
cdr3_nt: TGTGCCAGCTCACCACCGTCGGTCCCTGGAAACACCATATATTTT
cdr3_aa: CASSPPSVPGNTIYF

v_call: TRBV6-5
j_call: TRBJ1-3
d_call: .
clone_size: .
cdr3_nt: TGTGCCAGCAGTCCCGTTAGGGGGAACACCATATATTTT
cdr3_aa: CASSPVRGNTIYF

v_call: TRBV6-5
j_call: TRBJ1-1
d_call: .
clone_size: .
cdr3_nt: TGTGCCAGCAGTTACAGCTGGCCGGACACTGAAGCTTTCTTT
cdr3_aa: CASSYSWPDTEAFF

v_call: TRBV11-2
j_call: TRBJ2-1
d_call: .
clone_size: .
cdr3_nt: TGTGCCAGCAGCTTGGCAGGGTGGAGTAATGAGCAGTTCTTC
cdr3_aa: CASSLAGWSNEQFF

v_call: TRBV2
j_call: TRBJ2-7
d_call: .
clone_size: .
cdr3_nt: TGTGCCAGCAGTGAAGCTAGGGGGGGCGCCTACGAGCAGTACTTC
cdr3_aa: CASSEARGGAYEQYF

v_call: TRBV19
j_call: TRBJ1-5
d_call: .
clone_size: .
cdr3_nt: TGTGCCAGTCGGACTGTACCTTATAGCAATCAGCCCCAGCATTTT
cdr3_aa: CASRTVPYSNQPQHF

v_call: TRBV2
j_call: TRBJ1-1
d_call: .
clone_size: .
cdr3_nt: TGTGCCAGCAGGGAAGCGGTGTCTGAAGCTTTCTTT
cdr3_aa: CASREAVSEAFF